The clone carrying this TCR beta chain was observed once. Per the original data handling: Reference gene primer amplification in the assay estimated nucleated cell counts. Clones were sequenced by immunoSEQ multiplex PCR, and TCRdb holds only the in-frame ones, with some missing. V, J and clone size reflect that table, while D and trimming were determined from the DNA. The sample has some 210,000 clones, about four fifths seen once. This specimen comes from a study of blood T cell repertoires in COVID-19. Study in general: PBMCs, B-cell-depleted T cells, or T cells provided the cDNA or gDNA that made up the material.

Trimming took 0 bases from V and 0 from J, leaving 20 bases between them. Germline lookup yields CDR1 LGHNA and CDR2 YSLEER. The CDR3 loop spans 19 amino acids. Input material: peripheral blood. The clonotype was recovered from a woman between 40 and 50 years old with acute or convalescent COVID-19. This chain uses TRBV4-3 with TRBJ1-2; TRBD1 is a possible D gene (6 bases). The CDR3 region is CASSQDGSDSDISNYGYTF. Here the CDR3 DNA reads TGCGCCAGCAGCCAAGATGGGTCGGACAGCGACATTTCTAACTATGGCTACACCTTC.